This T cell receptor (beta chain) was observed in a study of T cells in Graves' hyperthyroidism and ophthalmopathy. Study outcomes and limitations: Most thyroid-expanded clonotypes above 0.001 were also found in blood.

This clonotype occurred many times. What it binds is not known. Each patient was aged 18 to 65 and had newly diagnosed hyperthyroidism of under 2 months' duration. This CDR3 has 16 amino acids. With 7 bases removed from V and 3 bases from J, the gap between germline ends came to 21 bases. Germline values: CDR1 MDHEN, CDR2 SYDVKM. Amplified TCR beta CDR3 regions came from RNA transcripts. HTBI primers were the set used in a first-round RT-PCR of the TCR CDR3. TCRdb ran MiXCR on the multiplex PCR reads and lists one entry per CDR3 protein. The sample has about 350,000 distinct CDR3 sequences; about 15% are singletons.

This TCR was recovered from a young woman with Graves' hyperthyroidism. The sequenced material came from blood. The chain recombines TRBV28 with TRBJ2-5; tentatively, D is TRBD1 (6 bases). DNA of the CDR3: TGTGCCAGCACCCTCTTCCCCCGGGACATTGAAGAGACCCAGTACTTC. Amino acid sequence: CASTLFPRDIEETQYF. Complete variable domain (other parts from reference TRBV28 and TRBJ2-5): DVKVTQSSRYLVKRTGEKVFLECVQDMDHENMFWYRQDPGLGLRLIYFSYDVKMKEKGDIPEGYSVSREKKERFSLILESASTNQTSMYLCASTLFPRDIEETQYFGPGTRLLVL.